The 6 T cell receptor beta chains reported below all come from one sample, sequenced in a study of cytomegalovirus exposure and HLA in healthy donors. The protocol was immunoSEQ multiplex PCR, while the TCRdb copy is restricted to in-frame clones and leaves out a portion. The profile shows 300,000 to 400,000 clones, 80% to 90% of them singletons. The sample was PBMCs. Receptors originate from a woman between 18 and 29 years old in good health and CMV-seronegative.

This rearrangement joins TRBV5-1 to TRBJ1-2, with a weak D call TRBD1 (5 bases). The V gene lost 4 bases and the J gene lost 1 base, with 17 bases spanning the gap. The germline V gene has CDR1 SGHRS and CDR2 YFSETQ. This CDR3 is 16 amino acids long. CDR3 nucleotide sequence: TGCGCCAGCAGCCTGACCCAGGGAGGGTTTAACTATGGCTACACCTTC. Translated: CASSLTQGGFNYGYTF. Filled out from reference TRBV5-1 and TRBJ1-2, the complete variable domain reads KAGVTQTPRYLIKTRGQQVTLSCSPISGHRSVSWYQQTPGQGLQFLFEYFSETQRNKGNFPGRFSGRQFSNSRSEMNVSTLELGDSALYLCASSLTQGGFNYGYTFGSGTRLTVV.

This sequence joins TRBV4-2 and TRBJ1-3; maybe TRBD1 (5 bases). The V gene lost 4 bases and the J gene lost 4 bases, with 8 bases spanning the gap. Germline V CDR1 and CDR2: LGHNA, YNFKEQ. This CDR3 region has 13 residues. CDR3 residues: CASSPGFGNTIYF. The CDR3 nucleotides are TGTGCCAGCAGCCCAGGGTTCGGAAACACCATATATTTT.

This clone was observed once. This chain connects TRBV15 to TRBJ2-4, with D possibly matching TRBD1 (5 bases). The V gene's germline CDR1 is LNHNV and CDR2 YYDKDF (reference sequence). With 3 bases removed from V and 5 bases from J, the gap between germline ends came to 8 bases. This CDR3 is built from 13 residues. Here the CDR3 reads CATSRAGQNIQYF. The CDR3 region has the DNA TGTGCCACCAGCAGGGCAGGGCAAAACATTCAGTACTTC. Using reference TRBV15 and TRBJ2-4 for the parts outside the CDR3, the full variable domain is DAMVIQNPRYQVTQFGKPVTLSCSQTLNHNVMYWYQQKSSQAPKLLFHYYDKDFNNEADTPDNFQSRRPNTSFCFLDIRSPGLGDTAMYLCATSRAGQNIQYFGAGTRLSVL.

In this sample, this clone turned up many times. The chain couples TRBV29-1 to TRBJ2-1, with 8 positions matching TRBD2. The germline V gene encodes CDR1 SQVTM and CDR2 ANQGSEA. The ends lost 7 bases at V and 4 bases at J; junction bases unmatched: 6. This CDR3 contains 13 residues. The CDR3 loop reads CSGWPSGYNEQFF. The CDR3 DNA sequence: TGCAGCGGGTGGCCTAGCGGGTACAATGAGCAGTTCTTC.

This clone was detected once. The chain uses TRBV4-2 and TRBJ2-7; possibly TRBD1 for D (5 bases). Germline CDR1 LGHNA, CDR2 YNFKEQ. This CDR3 comprises 15 residues. The V end lost 8 bases, the J end lost 0 bases, and 17 bases lay between the germline ends. CDR3 amino acids: CASAGSATASYEQYF. In DNA, the CDR3 is TGTGCCAGCGCCGGGTCCGCGACAGCCTCCTACGAGCAGTACTTC.

This sequence joins TRBV6-5 and TRBJ1-2; D possibly corresponds to TRBD1 (6 bases). Per the germline V gene, CDR1 is MNHEY and CDR2 is SVGAGI. V was shortened by 4 bases and J by 8 bases, with 17 bases between the two germline ends. The CDR3 has 14 amino acids. CDR3 bases: TGTGCCAGCAGTTTTGAGGGGGGGGTTCGAGGCTACACCTTC. Protein: CASSFEGGVRGYTF.